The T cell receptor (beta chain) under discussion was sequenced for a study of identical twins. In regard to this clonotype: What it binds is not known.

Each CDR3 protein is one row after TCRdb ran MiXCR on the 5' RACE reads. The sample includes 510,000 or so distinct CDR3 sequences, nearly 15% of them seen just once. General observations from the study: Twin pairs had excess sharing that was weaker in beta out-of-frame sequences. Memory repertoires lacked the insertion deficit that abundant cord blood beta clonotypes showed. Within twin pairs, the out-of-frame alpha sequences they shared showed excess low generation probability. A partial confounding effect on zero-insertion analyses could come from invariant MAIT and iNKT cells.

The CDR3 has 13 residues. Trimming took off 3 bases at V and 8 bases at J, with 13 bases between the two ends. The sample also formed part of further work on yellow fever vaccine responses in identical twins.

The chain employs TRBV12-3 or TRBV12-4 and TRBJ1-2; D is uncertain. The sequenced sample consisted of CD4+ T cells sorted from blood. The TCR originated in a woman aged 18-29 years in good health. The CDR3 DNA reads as TGTGCCAGCAGTTTCGGGAATGGGGTGGGCTACACCTTC. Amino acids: CASSFGNGVGYTF.